The source of this T cell receptor beta chain is a study of blood T cells in healthy people across ages. Trimming stripped 1 base from V and 0 bases from J, with 13 bases between. The CDR3 consists of 17 residues. In germline, CDR1 is LNHNV, CDR2 YYDKDF (reference sequence). A sample-barcoded 5' primer and a J-beta primer mix were used in a second PCR of about 6 to 12 cycles. In TCRdb, the 5' RACE reads were re-called with MiXCR into one record per CDR3 protein. The repertoire includes about 1.8 million distinct CDR3 sequences, approximately 50% of them detected once, and less than 2.5% sits in the top ten. The sample holds a few counts of this clonotype.

The chain carries TRBV15 and TRBJ2-4, with D uncertain. The origin of this receptor is a woman in her forties in good health. The specimen sequenced was blood. The CDR3: CATSRGIERLAKNIQYF. As DNA, the CDR3 is TGTGCCACCAGCAGAGGAATAGAAAGGCTAGCCAAAAACATTCAGTACTTC. The variable domain in full, completed from reference TRBV15 and TRBJ2-4, reads DAMVIQNPRYQVTQFGKPVTLSCSQTLNHNVMYWYQQKSSQAPKLLFHYYDKDFNNEADTPDNFQSRRPNTSFCFLDIRSPGLGDTAMYLCATSRGIERLAKNIQYFGAGTRLSVL.